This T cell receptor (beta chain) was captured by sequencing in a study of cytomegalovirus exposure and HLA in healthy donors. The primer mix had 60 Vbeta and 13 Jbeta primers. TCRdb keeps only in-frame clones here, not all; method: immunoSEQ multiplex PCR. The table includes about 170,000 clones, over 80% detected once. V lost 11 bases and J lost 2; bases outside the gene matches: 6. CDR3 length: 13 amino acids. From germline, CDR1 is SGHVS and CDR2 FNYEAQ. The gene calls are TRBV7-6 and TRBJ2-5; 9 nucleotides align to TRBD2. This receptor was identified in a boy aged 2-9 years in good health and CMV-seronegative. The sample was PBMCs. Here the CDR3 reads CAGAGGPQETQYF. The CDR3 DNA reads TGTGCCGGCGCGGGGGGGCCACAAGAGACCCAGTACTTC.